The 27 T cell receptor beta chains below all came from one sample that was sequenced in a study of post-analysis software for immune sequencing data (dated by TCRdb to between 2014 and 2017). The full study reports these points: Significantly higher frequencies in patients than in controls were found for several TRBV segments, including TRBV5-6, TRBV5-1 and TRBV20-1.

The library came from PCR. TCRdb records Illumina HiSeq 2500 as the sequencer. To reduce PCR and sequencing biases, unique molecular identifiers were built into the TCR beta cDNA libraries. The raw public data were reprocessed by TCRdb itself: fastp quality trimming at Q25, MiXCR clonotype calling, in-frame beta chains only. For every CDR3 protein sequence, its rows merge into one entry that carries the most common genes and DNA. The sample data list a few hundred thousand distinct CDR3 sequences, and around 33% of these were observed just once. The ten most abundant clones make up roughly 13% of the sample. No antigen has been identified for these receptors. Sample: blood. The receptors originated from a girl under 18 with multiple sclerosis.

The rearrangement links TRBV12-3 or TRBV12-4 to TRBJ2-3, with a possible D match to TRBD1 (5 bases). The V gene lost 2 bases and the J gene lost 5 bases, with 8 bases spanning the gap. The CDR3 sequence is 13 residues long. CDR3 bases: TGTGCCAGCAGTTTAAATCAGGGAGATACGCAGTATTTT. Its translation: CASSLNQGDTQYF.

V usage is TRBV12-3 or TRBV12-4 and J usage is TRBJ1-5, with 7 positions matching TRBD1. With 6 bases clipped from V and 2 bases from J, the junction kept 7 bases outside the gene matches. This CDR3 has 15 amino acids. This chain's CDR3 is CASSPTGEGNQPQHF. The CDR3 region has the DNA TGTGCCAGCAGCCCTACAGGGGAGGGCAATCAGCCCCAGCATTTT.

This clonotype was counted between two and nine times. The V call is TRBV4-2, the J call TRBJ1-2; 9 positions match TRBD1. CDR1 LGHNA and CDR2 YNFKEQ come from the germline V gene. The V and J ends lost 0 bases and 5 bases, in that order; junction bases with no gene match: 4. The CDR3 loop spans 15 amino acids. DNA of the CDR3: TGTGCCAGCAGCCAAGAAGGACAGGGGACTTATGGCTACACCTTC. Its translation is CASSQEGQGTYGYTF.

The gene calls are TRBV5-5 and TRBJ2-1, with D perhaps being TRBD1 or TRBD2 (5 bases each). The germline CDR1 and CDR2 sequences are SGHKS and YYEKEE (reference sequence). The CDR3 runs 16 residues. Trimming removed 1 base at V and 5 bases at J, with 16 bases between. The CDR3 nucleotides are TGTGCCAGCAGCTTGTCCCCCCCAGGGAGACACAATGAGCAGTTCTTC. Translating gives CASSLSPPGRHNEQFF. Full variable domain (remainder filled in from reference TRBV5-5 and TRBJ2-1): DAGVTQSPTHLIKTRGQQVTLRCSPISGHKSVSWYQQVLGQGPQFIFQYYEKEERGRGNFPDRFSARQFPNYSSELNVNALLLGDSALYLCASSLSPPGRHNEQFFGPGTRLTVL.

This clonotype is a singleton in its sample. The CDR3 protein is CASRGLARETQYF. The CDR3 nucleotides read TGTGCCAGCAGGGGACTAGCGAGGGAGACCCAGTACTTC. The chain links TRBV6-1 to TRBJ2-5, with 10 bases matching TRBD2. The CDR3 is 13 residues long. Germline values: CDR1 MNHNS, CDR2 SASEGT. After removal of 6 bases from V and 5 bases from J, the junction contained 3 bases not matched to a gene.

The chain links TRBV4-1 to TRBJ2-5; TRBD1 aligns across 7 bases. V lost 1 base to trimming and J lost 5 bases; unmatched junction nucleotides: 13. Germline CDR1 MGHRA, CDR2 YSYEKL. This CDR3 is built from 17 residues. This CDR3 reads CASSQAPNRGPLETQYF. The CDR3 DNA reads as TGCGCCAGCAGCCAAGCCCCAAACAGGGGCCCTCTGGAGACCCAGTACTTC.

Only a few counts were recorded for this clonotype. The CDR3 spells CASSLSGGRGDTQYF. The DNA for the CDR3 is TGTGCCAGCAGCTTAAGCGGGGGGCGCGGGGATACGCAGTATTTT. This sequence joins TRBV9 and TRBJ2-3; 9 bases fit TRBD2. J gave up 6 bases and V 4 bases, and 9 bases lay outside the gene matches. This CDR3 has 15 amino acids. Germline-derived CDR1 and CDR2 are SGDLS and YYNGEE. Complete variable domain (other parts from reference TRBV9 and TRBJ2-3): DSGVTQTPKHLITATGQRVTLRCSPRSGDLSVYWYQQSLDQGLQFLIQYYNGEERAKGNILERFSAQQFPDLHSELNLSSLELGDSALYFCASSLSGGRGDTQYFGPGTRLTVL.

The chain carries TRBV7-9 and TRBJ2-7; D gene uncertain. This CDR3 is 12 amino acids long. Germline values: CDR1 SEHNR, CDR2 FQNEAQ (reference sequence). V dropped 4 bases and J dropped 7 bases, with 11 bases sitting between them. The DNA of the CDR3 is TGTGCCAGCAGCTCCGAGCATTCAGAGCAGTACTTC. Translating gives CASSSEHSEQYF.

This clonotype has only a few counts. The chain couples TRBV25-1 to TRBJ2-5; D gene uncertain. Germline values: CDR1 MGHDK, CDR2 SYGVNS. V lost 2 bases and J lost 4, with 5 bases in between. The CDR3 is 12 residues long. CDR3 sequence: CASSERRETQYF. The CDR3 bases are TGTGCCAGCAGTGAAAGGAGAGAGACCCAGTACTTC.

This clonotype was found a few times. The rearrangement uses TRBV12-3 or TRBV12-4 and TRBJ2-5, with 7 bases fitting TRBD1. CDR3 size: 13 residues. Germline trimming cut 6 bases from V and 5 bases from J; bases unmatched to any gene: 6. The DNA of the CDR3 is TGTGCCAGCAGGGCGACAGGGTTGGAGACCCAGTACTTC. Its translation is CASRATGLETQYF.

The chain couples TRBV12-3 or TRBV12-4 to TRBJ2-7; 9 bases fit TRBD1. V lost 5 bases to trimming and J lost 3 bases; unmatched junction nucleotides: 5. The CDR3 totals 14 residues. The CDR3 DNA follows: TGTGCCAGCAGTCTAACAGGGGGCAACTACGAGCAGTACTTC. It encodes CASSLTGGNYEQYF.

This clonotype has just a few counts. The V call is TRBV29-1, the J call TRBJ2-7; D not certain. Germline V gives CDR1 SQVTM, CDR2 ANQGSEA. V shed 1 base and J shed 0 bases, with 10 bases lying between them. This CDR3 region has 14 residues. The CDR3 here is CSVEGVPSSYEQYF. CDR3 in DNA: TGCAGCGTTGAAGGGGTCCCCAGCTCCTACGAGCAGTACTTC.

The V and J genes are TRBV6-1 and TRBJ2-7; 8 nucleotides agree with TRBD1. The germline CDR1 and CDR2 sequences are MNHNS and SASEGT. Germline trimming cut 6 bases from V and 3 bases from J; bases unmatched to any gene: 7. The CDR3 is 14 amino acids. The CDR3 sequence is CASRTDRGNYEQYF. CDR3 DNA sequence: TGTGCCAGCAGGACTGACAGGGGTAACTACGAGCAGTACTTC.

This clonotype was counted between two and nine times. The chain recombines TRBV29-1 with TRBJ2-6; D is tentatively TRBD1 or TRBD2 (5 bases each). The CDR3 totals 17 residues. The germline CDR1 and CDR2 sequences are SQVTM and ANQGSEA. V lost 7 bases to trimming and J lost 0 bases, with 19 bases between them. The CDR3 protein is CSAVRDGRLSGANVLTF. CDR3 DNA sequence: TGCAGCGCAGTCCGGGACGGCAGACTCTCTGGGGCCAACGTCCTGACTTTC.

The CDR3 region is CASSLVYGQGYTF. The CDR3 DNA reads as TGCGCCAGCAGCTTGGTCTACGGGCAGGGCTACACCTTC. The rearrangement joins TRBV5-1 to TRBJ1-2; no clear D. This CDR3 region has 13 residues. The V and J ends lost 0 bases and 8 bases respectively, with 11 bases between them. Germline V CDR1 and CDR2: SGHRS, YFSETQ.

A few counts support this clonotype. The chain employs TRBV12-3 or TRBV12-4 and TRBJ1-2; D not certain. The CDR3 extends over 13 amino acids. V lost 2 bases and J 7 bases, leaving 11 bases between the germline ends. CDR3 loop: CASSLILVGGYTF. CDR3 nucleotides: TGTGCCAGCAGTTTAATTCTGGTGGGTGGCTACACCTTC.

The chain joins TRBV4-1 to TRBJ1-1; TRBD1 might be the D (5 bases). From germline, CDR1 is MGHRA and CDR2 YSYEKL. Deletions cut 0 bases from V and 7 bases from J, with 12 bases between. The CDR3 has 14 residues. The CDR3 sequence: CASSQDVGVGEAFF. The CDR3 coding sequence is TGCGCCAGCAGCCAAGATGTAGGGGTCGGTGAAGCTTTCTTT.

The J gene is TRBJ2-1, the V gene TRBV11-2, with D maybe TRBD1 (7 bases). Germline V gives CDR1 SGHAT, CDR2 FQNNGV. V lost 5 bases, J lost 0 bases, and 23 bases lay in between. CDR3 length equals 19 residues. The CDR3 region is CASSPQRGGQEGSYNEQFF. CDR3 coding DNA: TGTGCCAGCAGCCCCCAAAGGGGTGGACAGGAGGGCTCCTACAATGAGCAGTTCTTC. The full variable domain, in which reference TRBV11-2 and TRBJ2-1 provide the parts outside the CDR3, is EAGVAQSPRYKIIEKRQSVAFWCNPISGHATLYWYQQILGQGPKLLIQFQNNGVVDDSQLPKDRFSAERLKGVDSTLKIQPAKLEDSAVYLCASSPQRGGQEGSYNEQFFGPGTRLTVL.

The J gene is TRBJ2-7, the V gene TRBV7-2; TRBD1 agrees at 8 bases. V gave up 3 bases and J gave up 2 bases; unmatched junction bases: 3. The germline CDR1 and CDR2 sequences are SGHTA and FQGNSA. The CDR3 consists of 14 residues. CDR3 residues: CASSFPGGTYEQYF. Here the CDR3 DNA reads TGTGCCAGCAGCTTCCCAGGGGGCACCTACGAGCAGTACTTC. Variable domain in full (rest from reference TRBV7-2 and TRBJ2-7): GAGVSQSPSNKVTEKGKDVELRCDPISGHTALYWYRQSLGQGLEFLIYFQGNSAPDKSGLPSDRFSAERTGGSVSTLTIQRTQQEDSAVYLCASSFPGGTYEQYFGPGTRLTVT.

The table lists this clonotype with a few counts. The V and J genes are TRBV12-3 or TRBV12-4 and TRBJ1-5; possibly TRBD1 for D (5 bases). V was clipped by 5 bases and J by 2 bases, with 13 bases between them. The CDR3 runs 15 residues. The CDR3 coding sequence is TGTGCCAGCAGTGTCACAGGCAGAGGCAATCAGCCCCAGCATTTT. Amino acids: CASSVTGRGNQPQHF.

This clonotype has just a few counts. The rearrangement joins TRBV11-2 to TRBJ2-7; possible D gene TRBD2, 5 bases. The DNA matches TRBJ2-5 better at its end, which makes the J call doubtful. Germline assignment: CDR1 SGHAT and CDR2 FQNNGV. This CDR3 spans 14 amino acids. This CDR3 reads CASSKTDWEETQYF. As DNA, the CDR3 is TGTGCCAGCAGCAAGACGGATTGGGAGGAGACCCAGTACTTC.

The chain uses TRBV12-3 or TRBV12-4 and TRBJ1-1; TRBD1 matches 9 bases. V lost 6 bases to trimming and J lost 5 bases; unmatched junction nucleotides: 7. The CDR3 loop spans 14 amino acids. The CDR3, as DNA: TGTGCCAGCAGCAAGACAGGGGGTCTTACTGAAGCTTTCTTT. Translation gives CASSKTGGLTEAFF.

This chain connects TRBV20-1 to TRBJ2-3; 8 bases map to TRBD2. The CDR3 sequence is 14 residues long. Germline CDR1 is DFQATT and CDR2 is SNEGSKA (reference sequence). Germline trimming cut 1 base from V and 2 bases from J; bases unmatched to any gene: 2. The DNA of the CDR3 is TGCAGTGCTAGAGCGCGGGGGGACACAGATACGCAGTATTTT. This sequence encodes CSARARGDTDTQYF.

Points on this clonotype: At one boundary the junction diverges from the germline segment, which might be a read error. The chain uses TRBV28 and TRBJ2-7; D is perhaps TRBD1 (5 bases). CDR3 length: 13 residues. CDR1 and CDR2 from the germline V gene are MDHEN and SYDVKM. The CDR3 sequence: CAGRRGMGYEQYF. The CDR3, as DNA: TGTGCCGGCAGAAGGGGCATGGGCTACGAGCAGTACTTC.

This clonotype occurred a few times. The chain uses TRBV10-3 and TRBJ1-5; 9 bases match TRBD1. This CDR3 contains 15 residues. The V segment lost 4 bases and the J segment 5 bases; nucleotides outside the gene matches: 6. CDR1 ENHRY and CDR2 SYGVKD come from the germline V gene. The DNA of the CDR3 is TGTGCCATCAGTGGACGGACAGGGGACCATCAGCCCCAGCATTTT. Protein sequence: CAISGRTGDHQPQHF.

The chain joins TRBV7-9 to TRBJ2-5; 8 bases fit TRBD1. This CDR3 comprises 14 residues. Germline V CDR1 and CDR2: SEHNR, FQNEAQ (reference sequence). The V segment lost 5 bases and the J segment 3 bases; nucleotides outside the gene matches: 5. The CDR3 spells CASSRTGTEETQYF. In DNA, the CDR3 is TGTGCCAGCAGCCGGACAGGGACAGAAGAGACCCAGTACTTC.

This clonotype came up a few times. V usage is TRBV12-3 or TRBV12-4 and J usage is TRBJ1-4; 9 bases fit TRBD1. The CDR3 sequence is 15 residues long. V gave up 6 bases and J gave up 7 bases; unmatched junction bases: 9. CDR3 amino acids: CASSDTGTGFEKLFF. In DNA form, the CDR3 reads TGTGCCAGCAGCGACACCGGGACAGGGTTTGAAAAACTGTTTTTT.